This T cell receptor (beta chain) emerged from a study of spatial heterogeneity in lung cancer. V shed 3 bases and J shed 2 bases, with 7 bases lying between them. Germline lookup yields CDR1 SQVTM and CDR2 ANQGSEA. The CDR3 runs 12 residues. This clonotype was observed at least ten times. TCRdb fed the 5' RACE reads into MiXCR, producing one record per CDR3 protein. Among 7,500 to 9,500 distinct CDR3 sequences listed, 7.8% were seen once. Time point here: sample taken at primary tumor resection. Unsorted whole RNA from tumor, nontumor lung or frozen PBMC underwent sequencing. The gene calls are TRBV29-1 and TRBJ1-1; D not certain. The TCR comes from a female donor with early-stage non-small cell lung cancer. The source was PBMCs, collected at surgery. This CDR3 is CSVEELNTEAFF. CDR3 sequence (DNA): TGCAGCGTTGAGGAGTTAAACACTGAAGCTTTCTTT.